This record concerns one T cell receptor beta chain sequence. Antigen specificity is unknown. Per germline, CDR1 SQVTM and CDR2 ANQGSEA. The V end was cut by 5 bases, the J end by 2 bases, with 9 bases between. CDR3 length: 12 amino acids. This entry is derived from a study of vaccination and CD4 T cells after COVID-19. Background on the study: Cultures designated as controls were supplied with a CEFX pool, an HIV-1 Nef pool, or no peptide.

The Oncomine TCR Beta short-read assay was applied to DNA of cultured CD4+ T cells. TCRdb itself ran the PCR reads through MiXCR, one entry per CDR3 protein. Of tens of thousands of distinct CDR3 sequences listed, under 65% are singletons. Noted treatment: approximately nine-day PBMC culture with coronavirus spike peptide pools or control peptides (ViraFEST assay). The PCR-positive dates, March through December 2020, came before the US Alpha, Beta and Delta variants. This TCR was recovered from a human donor who had recovered from COVID-19. This chain connects TRBV29-1 to TRBJ1-2; no reliable D call. Sequenced: CD4+ T cells from blood, cultured in vitro. Here the CDR3 DNA reads TGCAGCGTTTGGACGGTAAACTATGGCTACACCTTC. It translates to CSVWTVNYGYTF.